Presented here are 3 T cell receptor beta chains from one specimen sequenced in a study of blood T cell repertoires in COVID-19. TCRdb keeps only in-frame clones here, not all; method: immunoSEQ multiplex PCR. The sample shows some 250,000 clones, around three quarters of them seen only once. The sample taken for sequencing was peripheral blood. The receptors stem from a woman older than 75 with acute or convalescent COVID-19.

As DNA, the CDR3 is TGTGCCATCAGCCCGGGACAGGGTCACGGCTACACCTTC. Protein product: CAISPGQGHGYTF. V and J are TRBV10-3 and TRBJ1-2; 9 bases agree with TRBD1. This CDR3 contains 13 residues. The V segment lost 6 bases and the J segment 8 bases; nucleotides outside the gene matches: 7. CDR1 and CDR2 from the germline V gene are ENHRY and SYGVKD.

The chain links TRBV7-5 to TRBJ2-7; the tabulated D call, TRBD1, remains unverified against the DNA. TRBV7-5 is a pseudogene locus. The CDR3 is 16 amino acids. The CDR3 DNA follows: TGTGTCAGAAGCTTAGGGACAGGGGAAAACTCCTACGAGCAGTACTTC. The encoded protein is CVRSLGTGENSYEQYF.

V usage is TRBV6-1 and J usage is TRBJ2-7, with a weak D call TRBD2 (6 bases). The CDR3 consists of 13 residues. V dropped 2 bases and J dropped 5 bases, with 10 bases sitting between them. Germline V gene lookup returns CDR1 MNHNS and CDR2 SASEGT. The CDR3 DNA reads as TGTGCCAGCAGTGAACGACTAGTCGACGAGCAGTACTTC. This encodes CASSERLVDEQYF.